This TCR beta chain was sequenced for a study of identical twins' blood T cells. TCRdb recomputed calls from the 5' RACE reads with MiXCR, one row per CDR3 protein. The repertoire holds a few hundred thousand distinct CDR3 sequences, with approximately 30% as singletons. Germline V gene data show CDR1 as KGHDR and CDR2 as SFDVKD. This CDR3 spans 14 amino acids. The trim removed 3 bases at V and 5 bases at J, leaving 2 bases unmatched. This clonotype occurred a few times. Sequencing was carried out using PBMCs. The source of this sequence is a woman aged 18-50 years in good health. The V call is TRBV24-1, the J call TRBJ2-3, with TRBD1 identical over 9 bases. The CDR3 region has the DNA TGTGCCACCAGTGATCCGGACAGGGGAGATACGCAGTATTTT. Its translation is CATSDPDRGDTQYF.